This entry is about one T cell receptor beta chain. Using immunoSEQ multiplex PCR, the repertoire was profiled, and TCRdb retains in-frame clones only, with some absent. Of approximately 240,000 clones detected, under 90% appear once; the ten largest clones hold around a sixth. Germline CDR1 LNHDA, CDR2 SQIVND (reference sequence). The CDR3 covers 13 residues. Trimming took 0 bases from V and 7 from J, leaving 10 bases between them. These data are taken from a study of blood T cell repertoires in COVID-19. This clonotype originated in a woman of 80 years or more with active or convalescent COVID-19. The sequenced sample consisted of peripheral blood. The J gene is TRBJ2-7, the V gene TRBV19, with D maybe TRBD2 (6 bases). In DNA form, the CDR3 reads TGTGCCAGTAGTATAGAAGTCGCGGGGGAGCAGTACTTC. Residues: CASSIEVAGEQYF.